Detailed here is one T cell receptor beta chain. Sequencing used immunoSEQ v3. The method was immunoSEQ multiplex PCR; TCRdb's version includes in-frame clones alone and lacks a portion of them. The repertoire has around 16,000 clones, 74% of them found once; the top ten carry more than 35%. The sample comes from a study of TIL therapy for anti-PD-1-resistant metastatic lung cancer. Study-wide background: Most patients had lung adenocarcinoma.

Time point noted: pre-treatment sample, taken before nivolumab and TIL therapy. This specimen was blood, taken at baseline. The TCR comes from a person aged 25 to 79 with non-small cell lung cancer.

The DNA for the CDR3 is TGTGCCATCAGTGACCCTGGACAGGGTACCTACAATGAGCAGTTCTTC. The encoded protein is CAISDPGQGTYNEQFF. This sequence joins TRBV10-3 and TRBJ2-1; 8 bases are a match to TRBD1. V lost 3 bases and J lost 2; bases outside the gene matches: 6. Germline V CDR1 and CDR2: ENHRY, SYGVKD. The CDR3 is 16 residues long.